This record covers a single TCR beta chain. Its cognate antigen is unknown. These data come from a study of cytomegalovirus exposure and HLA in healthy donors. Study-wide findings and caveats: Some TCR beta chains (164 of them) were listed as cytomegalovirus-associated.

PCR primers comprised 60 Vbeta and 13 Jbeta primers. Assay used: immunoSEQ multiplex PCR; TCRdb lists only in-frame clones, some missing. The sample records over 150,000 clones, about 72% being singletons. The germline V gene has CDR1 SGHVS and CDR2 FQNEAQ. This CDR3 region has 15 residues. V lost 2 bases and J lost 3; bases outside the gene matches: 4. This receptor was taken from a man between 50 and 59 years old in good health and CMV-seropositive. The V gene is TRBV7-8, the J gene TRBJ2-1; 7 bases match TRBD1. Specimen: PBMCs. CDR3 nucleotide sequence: TGTGCCAGCAGCTTAAGGGGGCAGGACTACAATGAGCAGTTCTTC. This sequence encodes CASSLRGQDYNEQFF.